The clone carrying this T cell receptor (beta chain) was seen more than once but under ten times. What it binds is unknown. The sample belongs to a study of identical twins. Study outcomes and limitations: Low generation-probability sequences were in excess among twin-shared out-of-frame alpha sequences. Carriage of fewer insertions was seen in abundant cord blood beta clonotypes, whereas memory repertoires showed none. Interpretation of the results relied on cross-sectional statistical analysis and not on following the same donors.

The CDR3 totals 17 residues. J lost 4 bases, V lost 8 bases, and 15 bases had no gene match. Looked up from germline, CDR1 is MNHNS and CDR2 is SASEGT. cDNA carried unique molecular identifiers, and a universal primer site was added by template switching. TCRdb reprocessed the 5' RACE reads via MiXCR and lists one record per CDR3 protein. The profile covers under 300,000 distinct CDR3 sequences, with 11% to 15% appearing a single time and 8.8% taken by the ten largest. The sequence derives from a woman between 18 and 30 years old in good health. V gene TRBV6-1 combines with J gene TRBJ2-7; TRBD2 matches 12 bases. The sample comprised memory (CD45RO+) T cells sorted from blood. For the CDR3, the DNA is TGTGCCAGCTCCCCCGCGGGACTAGCGGGTGCAATATACGAGCAGTACTTC. This sequence encodes CASSPAGLAGAIYEQYF.